Many counts were recorded for the clone carrying this TCR beta chain. The data were obtained in a study of low-dose radiotherapy and immunotherapy resistance in tumors. The CDR3 spans 15 residues. Germline V gene data show CDR1 as SGHTA and CDR2 as FQGNSA. V dropped 5 bases and J dropped 2 bases, with 16 bases sitting between them. TRAV- and TRBV-specific primers, spanning alpha and beta chains, primed first-strand cDNA. Using a constant-region primer together with a V-primer adapter, TCRs were subjected to 20 PCR cycles of amplification. TCRdb independently ran MiXCR on the reads; one entry per CDR3 protein. The sample includes about 39,000 distinct CDR3 sequences, 31% of them seen just once. Time point defined: before trial treatment.

The origin of this receptor is a male donor with gallbladder cancer. The material sequenced was PBMCs, taken before treatment. This chain joins TRBV7-2 and TRBJ2-7, with D unclear. CDR3: CASSPVWAGTYEQYF. For the CDR3, the DNA is TGTGCCAGCAGCCCGGTTTGGGCCGGAACCTACGAGCAGTACTTC.